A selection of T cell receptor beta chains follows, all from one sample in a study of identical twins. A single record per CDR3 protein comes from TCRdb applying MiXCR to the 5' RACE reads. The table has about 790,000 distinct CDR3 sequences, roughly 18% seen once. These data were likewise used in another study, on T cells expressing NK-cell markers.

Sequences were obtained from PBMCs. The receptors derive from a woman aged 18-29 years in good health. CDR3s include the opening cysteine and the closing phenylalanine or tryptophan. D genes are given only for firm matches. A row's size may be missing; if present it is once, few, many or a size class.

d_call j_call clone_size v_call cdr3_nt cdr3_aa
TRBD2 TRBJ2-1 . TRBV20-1 TGCAGTGCCGAGGAGGGCGGGAGGGCCGACAATGAGCAGTTCTTC CSAEEGGRADNEQFF
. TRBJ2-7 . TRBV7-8 TGTGCCAGCAGCCGGGGACGGACACCGAGTGAGCAGTACTTC CASSRGRTPSEQYF
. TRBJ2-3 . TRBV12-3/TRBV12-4 TGTGCCAGCAGCCCCAGCGGACATGGTACGCAGTATTTT CASSPSGHGTQYF
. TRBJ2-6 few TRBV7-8 TGTGCCACTGGCGGAGGCTCTGGGGCCAACGTCCTGACTTTC CATGGGSGANVLTF
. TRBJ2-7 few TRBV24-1 TGTGCCACCAGTGACGAGAAGGGGGGCGAGCAGTACTTC CATSDEKGGEQYF
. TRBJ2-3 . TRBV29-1 TGCAGCGTTCCCAGCGGGACATCAGATACGCAGTATTTT CSVPSGTSDTQYF
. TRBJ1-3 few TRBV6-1 TGTGCCAGCAGACGAGGGCCAGGGCCTGGAAACACCATATATTTT CASRRGPGPGNTIYF
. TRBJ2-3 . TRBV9 TGTGCCAGCAGCGTATGGCGGGGAGGCGCGGATACGCAGTATTTT CASSVWRGGADTQYF
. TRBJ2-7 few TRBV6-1 TGTGCCAGCAAAGTAACCGGGACAAGGTACGAGCAGTACTTC CASKVTGTRYEQYF
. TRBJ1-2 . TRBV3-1 TGTGCCAGCAGCCCCGACAGATATGGCTACACCTTC CASSPDRYGYTF
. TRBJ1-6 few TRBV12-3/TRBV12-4 TGTGCCAGCACGGTAGGGGCCGGTTCACCCCTCCACTTT CASTVGAGSPLHF
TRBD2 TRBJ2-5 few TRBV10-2 TGCGCCAGCAGTGATTGGGCGGGGGGTGAGACCCAGTACTTC CASSDWAGGETQYF
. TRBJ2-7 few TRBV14 TGTGCCAGCAGCCAAGACCACGAGCAGTACTTC CASSQDHEQYF
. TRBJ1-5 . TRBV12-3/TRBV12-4 TGTGCCAGCAGTTTTTCCGGGGCAGGTCAGCCCCAGCATTTT CASSFSGAGQPQHF
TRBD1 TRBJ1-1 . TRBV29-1 TGCAGCGCCCAGGGACAGCAGAACACTGAAGCTTTCTTT CSAQGQQNTEAFF
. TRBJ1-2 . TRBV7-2 TGTGCCAGCAGCTTCCTTGGGGGAGGTGGCTACACCTTC CASSFLGGGGYTF
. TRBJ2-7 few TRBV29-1 TGCAGCGTCCTTACCTACGAGCAGTACTTC CSVLTYEQYF
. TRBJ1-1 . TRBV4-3 TGCGCCAGCAGCCCAACCTGGGCCGGCTTGAACACTGAAGCTTTCTTT CASSPTWAGLNTEAFF
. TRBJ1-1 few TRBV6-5 TGTGCCAGCAGTTACTCGGGACATTCGAACACTGAAGCTTTCTTT CASSYSGHSNTEAFF
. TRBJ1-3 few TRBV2 TGTGCCAGCAGTGAATCTAGCCCTGGAAACACCATATATTTT CASSESSPGNTIYF
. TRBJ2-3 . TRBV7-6 TGTGCCAGCAGCCCAAAAGGACAGCTCACAGATACGCAGTATTTT CASSPKGQLTDTQYF
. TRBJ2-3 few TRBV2 TGTGCCAGCAGTGAAACGCTAGCAGTAGATACGCAGTATTTT CASSETLAVDTQYF
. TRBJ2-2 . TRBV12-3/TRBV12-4 TGTGCCAGCAGTATTAGGCTGGGCGGGGAGCTGTTTTTT CASSIRLGGELFF
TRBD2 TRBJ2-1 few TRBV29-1 TGCAGCGTTTCCCGGGGGGTAACTGAGCAGTTCTTC CSVSRGVTEQFF
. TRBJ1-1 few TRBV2 TGTGCCAGCAGTGCCTGGGGGGAAGGGGACACTGAAGCTTTCTTT CASSAWGEGDTEAFF
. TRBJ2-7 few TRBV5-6 TGTGCCAGCACCATCAGGCACTCCTACGAGCAGTACTTC CASTIRHSYEQYF
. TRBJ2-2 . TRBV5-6 TGTGCCAGCAGCGCTCGACAGGCGGGGAGCACCGGGGAGCTGTTTTTT CASSARQAGSTGELFF
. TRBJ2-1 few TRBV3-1 TGTGCCAGCAGCCAAGAAAACAGAAACAATGAGCAGTTCTTC CASSQENRNNEQFF
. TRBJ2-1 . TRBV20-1 TGCAGTGCTAGATATAGGGGCTCCTACAATGAGCAGTTCTTC CSARYRGSYNEQFF
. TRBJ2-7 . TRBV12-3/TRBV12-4 TGTGCCAGCAGTTTCCGGGACGGTGGGTACGAGCAGTACTTC CASSFRDGGYEQYF
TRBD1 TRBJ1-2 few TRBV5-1 TGCGCCAGCAGCCTACGGGACAGGGGGCTAGTTGGCTACACCTTC CASSLRDRGLVGYTF
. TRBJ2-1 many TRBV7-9 TGTGCCAGCAGCTTCCCACAGAGTTCCTACAATGAGCAGTTCTTC CASSFPQSSYNEQFF
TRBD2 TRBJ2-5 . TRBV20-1 TGCAGTGCGCGACTAGCGGGGGCGGTGGAGACCCAGTACTTC CSARLAGAVETQYF
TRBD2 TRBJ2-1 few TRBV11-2 TGTGCCAGCAGCTTCTGGACTAGCGGGAGGGAGAACAATGAGCAGTTCTTC CASSFWTSGRENNEQFF
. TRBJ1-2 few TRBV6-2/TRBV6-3 TGTGCCAGCAGTTACTCCGTGACAGCTAACTATGGCTACACCTTC CASSYSVTANYGYTF
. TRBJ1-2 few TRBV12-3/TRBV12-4 TGTGCCAGCAGTTTGGGGCCGGGCTATGGCTACACCTTC CASSLGPGYGYTF
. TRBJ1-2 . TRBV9 TGTGCCAGCAGCGGAGGACAGCATTCCATCAACTATGGCTACACCTTC CASSGGQHSINYGYTF
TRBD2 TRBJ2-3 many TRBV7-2 TGTGCCAGCAGCTTAACGGGCTGGCTAGCGGGGGGGCCCGGAGATACGCAGTATTTT CASSLTGWLAGGPGDTQYF
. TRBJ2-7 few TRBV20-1 TGCAGTGCTAGAGCCCCGACAGGACGGGGCGAGCAGTACTTC CSARAPTGRGEQYF
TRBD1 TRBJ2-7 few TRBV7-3 TGTGCCAGCAGCTTATTTGGGACAGCCTCCTACGAGCAGTACTTC CASSLFGTASYEQYF